The next 9 T cell receptor beta chains were all read from a single sample in a study of blood T cell repertoires in COVID-19. The protocol was immunoSEQ multiplex PCR, while the TCRdb copy is restricted to in-frame clones and leaves out a portion. The sample has about 29,000 clones, 85% to 90% seen once; the top ten hold roughly 15%. Material: peripheral blood. The origin of the receptors is a man aged 80 or over with acute or convalescent COVID-19.

V and J are TRBV11-1 and TRBJ2-4; 8 bases are a match to TRBD1. Trimming removed 1 base from V and 6 bases from J; junction bases left unmatched: 5. Germline CDR1 and CDR2: SGHAT and FQDESV (reference sequence). This CDR3 has 15 amino acids. The CDR3 nucleotides are TGTGCCAGCAGCTTAGACTGGACAGGGATAAACATTCAGTACTTC. The encoded protein is CASSLDWTGINIQYF.

This chain connects TRBV6-5 to TRBJ1-1; no firm D call. Trimming left V 3 bases short and J 9 bases short, with 14 bases between. From germline, CDR1 is MNHEY and CDR2 SVGAGI. The CDR3 is made up of 13 amino acids. CDR3 residues: CASSYRSRSKAFF. The DNA for the CDR3 is TGTGCCAGCAGTTATCGGAGCAGATCCAAAGCTTTCTTT.

This clone was detected once. The chain links TRBV5-1 to TRBJ1-1; D is unresolved. In germline, CDR1 is SGHRS, CDR2 YFSETQ. The CDR3 is 16 amino acids. Trimming cost V 0 bases and J 4 bases, with 16 bases left between them. CDR3 bases: TGCGCCAGCAGCTTGGCCGCTCCTTTGGCGGGCACTGAAGCTTTCTTT. The encoded protein is CASSLAAPLAGTEAFF. The full variable domain, completed using reference TRBV5-1 and TRBJ1-1, is KAGVTQTPRYLIKTRGQQVTLSCSPISGHRSVSWYQQTPGQGLQFLFEYFSETQRNKGNFPGRFSGRQFSNSRSEMNVSTLELGDSALYLCASSLAAPLAGTEAFFGQGTRLTVV.

The chain uses TRBV7-2 and TRBJ1-5, with D tentatively TRBD1 (5 bases). The ends were cut back, 0 bases at V and 3 bases at J, with 9 bases in the middle. Germline V gene data show CDR1 as SGHTA and CDR2 as FQGNSA. The CDR3 is made up of 15 amino acids. The CDR3 protein is CASSLALGDNQPQHF. In DNA, the CDR3 is TGTGCCAGCAGCTTAGCGCTAGGGGACAATCAGCCCCAGCATTTT.

The rearrangement links TRBV6-5 to TRBJ1-5, with 7 bases matching TRBD1. Losses at the gene ends were 6 bases for V and 5 bases for J; bases not matched to a gene: 7. Germline-derived CDR1 and CDR2 are MNHEY and SVGAGI. This CDR3 contains 14 residues. CDR3 nucleotide sequence: TGTGCCAGCAGATCCACAGGGGCGCATCAGCCCCAGCATTTT. The encoded protein is CASRSTGAHQPQHF.

The chain joins TRBV29-1 to TRBJ2-1, with TRBD1 identical over 11 bases. Looked up from germline, CDR1 is SQVTM and CDR2 is ANQGSEA. Trimming at V came to 0 bases and at J to 9 bases, leaving 4 bases not matched to a gene. The CDR3 runs to 14 residues. The CDR3 sequence is CSVEDGQGAREQFF. CDR3 DNA sequence: TGCAGCGTTGAAGACGGACAGGGGGCACGTGAGCAGTTCTTC.

This clone was picked up a small number of times. V is TRBV27 and J is TRBJ1-5; D might be TRBD1 (5 bases). This CDR3 has 12 residues. Germline CDR1 and CDR2: MNHEY and SMNVEV (reference sequence). Trimming removed 8 bases from V and 6 bases from J, with 11 bases in between. The CDR3 DNA follows: TGTGCCAGCGGGGCCAGCTTTCAGCCCCAGCATTTT. This encodes CASGASFQPQHF.

In this sample, this clone turned up a few times. The rearrangement joins TRBV27 to TRBJ2-5; TRBD2 aligns across 7 bases. Trimming cost V 2 bases and J 6 bases; bases outside gene matches: 12. Germline V CDR1 and CDR2: MNHEY, SMNVEV (reference sequence). The CDR3 runs 16 residues. DNA for the CDR3: TGTGCCAGCAGTTTAAGTTCGAATGCGGGGGTAAAGACCCAGTACTTC. This sequence encodes CASSLSSNAGVKTQYF.

The chain links TRBV6-5 to TRBJ1-2; TRBD1 agrees at 7 bases. Per germline, CDR1 MNHEY and CDR2 SVGAGI. The CDR3 covers 14 residues. After removal of 4 bases from V and 8 bases from J, the junction contained 10 bases not matched to a gene. CDR3 bases: TGTGCCAGCAGTTGGGACAGCACCACGTCCGGCTACACCTTC. As protein: CASSWDSTTSGYTF.